These 22 T cell receptor beta chains were all obtained from the same sample, sequenced in a study of vaccination effects on CD4 cells after COVID-19. These receptors lack a known antigen. On roughly day 9 of culture, CD4+ T cells were separated out. Sequencing was performed with immunoSEQ multiplex PCR; in TCRdb, only in-frame clones are kept and a portion is missing. Of about 30,000 clones listed, around three fifths are singletons. The starting material was CD4+ T cells from PBMCs cultured without peptide, obtained before COVID-19 vaccination. The receptor source for this set is a human donor who received a COVID-19 vaccine.

The chain uses TRBV5-5 and TRBJ2-5; 8 nucleotides align to TRBD1. Germline CDR1 and CDR2: SGHKS and YYEKEE (reference sequence). The CDR3 consists of 14 residues. Germline trimming cut 4 bases from V and 1 base from J; bases unmatched to any gene: 3. This CDR3 is CASSQGQGQETQYF. As DNA, the CDR3 is TGTGCCAGCAGCCAAGGACAGGGCCAAGAGACCCAGTACTTC.

V gene TRBV29-1 combines with J gene TRBJ2-5; the match to TRBD1 covers 10 bases. The CDR3 spans 14 residues. The junction had 4 bases not matched to a gene; V was cut back by 6 bases and J by 0 bases. Germline CDR1 and CDR2: SQVTM and ANQGSEA. The DNA of the CDR3 is TGCAGCGTGCCGGGACAGGGGTACCAAGAGACCCAGTACTTC. Translation: CSVPGQGYQETQYF.

CDR3 in amino acids: CASSDQGSADTQYF. In DNA form, the CDR3 reads TGCGCCAGCAGTGATCAAGGGTCAGCAGATACGCAGTATTTT. The genes are TRBV10-1 and TRBJ2-3; D gene ambiguous. The CDR3 is 14 residues long. The germline V gene encodes CDR1 WNHNN and CDR2 SYGVQD (reference sequence). V was clipped by 3 bases and J by 4 bases, with 11 bases between them.

V gene TRBV6-4 combines with J gene TRBJ2-3; TRBD2 aligns across 8 bases. Germline CDR1 is MRHNA and CDR2 is SNTAGT. The CDR3 is made up of 15 amino acids. V lost 4 bases, J lost 1 base, and 4 bases stayed unmatched. The CDR3 DNA follows: TGTGCCAGCAGTGTCGAAGCGGGGGGCACAGATACGCAGTATTTT. Its protein product is CASSVEAGGTDTQYF.

The J gene is TRBJ2-7, the V gene TRBV10-1; TRBD1 matches at 8 bases. V lost 2 bases, J lost 7 bases, and 10 bases stayed unmatched. The length of the CDR3 is 15 residues. From germline, CDR1 is WNHNN and CDR2 SYGVQD (reference sequence). The DNA for the CDR3 is TGCGCCAGCAGTGAGGGGAGACAGGGGCGGAGGGAGCAGTACTTC. Its translation is CASSEGRQGRREQYF.

The chain links TRBV4-2 to TRBJ1-2; no reliable D call. The CDR3 runs to 13 residues. V lost 0 bases and J lost 4, with 6 bases in between. CDR1 and CDR2 from the germline V gene are LGHNA and YNFKEQ. The CDR3 coding sequence is TGTGCCAGCAGCCAAGAGGGTCCCTATGGCTACACCTTC. Translating it yields CASSQEGPYGYTF.

This clone has just a few counts. The rearrangement joins TRBV7-9 to TRBJ1-4, with D maybe TRBD1 (6 bases). This CDR3 region has 16 residues. Trimming took 5 bases from V and 0 from J, leaving 13 bases between them. Germline CDR1 SEHNR, CDR2 FQNEAQ (reference sequence). CDR3 in amino acids: CASSMDSLTTNEKLFF. Written as DNA, the CDR3 is TGTGCCAGCAGCATGGACAGCCTTACAACTAATGAAAAACTGTTTTTT.

The chain joins TRBV6-5 to TRBJ1-1; TRBD1 matches at 10 bases. V trimming: 2 bases; J trimming: 5 bases; junction bases outside the gene matches: 2. The CDR3 consists of 14 residues. Germline loops: CDR1 MNHEY, CDR2 SVGAGI. The DNA for the CDR3 is TGTGCCAGCAGTTACCCGGGACAGGGGACTGAAGCTTTCTTT. Protein sequence: CASSYPGQGTEAFF.

This clone was counted between two and nine times. This sequence joins TRBV7-8 and TRBJ1-3; possible D gene TRBD1, 5 bases. Trimming took off 4 bases at V and 2 bases at J, with 15 bases between the two ends. The CDR3 is 16 residues long. Germline V gene lookup returns CDR1 SGHVS and CDR2 FQNEAQ. CDR3 loop: CASSSSRVLPGNTIYF. CDR3 sequence (DNA): TGTGCCAGCAGCTCAAGCAGGGTTCTTCCTGGAAACACCATATATTTT.

Here the CDR3 DNA reads TGTGCCAGCAATGGGATAGGCCAGCCCCAGCATTTT. Translating it yields CASNGIGQPQHF. The rearrangement uses TRBV25-1 and TRBJ1-5; D ambiguous. Trimming took 7 bases from V and 7 from J, leaving 11 bases between them. This CDR3 is 12 amino acids long. The germline V gene encodes CDR1 MGHDK and CDR2 SYGVNS.

This CDR3 reads CASSQGGWGVGYTF. As DNA, the CDR3 is TGTGCCAGCAGCCAAGGGGGATGGGGAGTCGGCTACACCTTC. The chain joins TRBV14 to TRBJ1-2; D gene ambiguous. This CDR3 has 14 amino acids. Trimming left V 1 base short and J 8 bases short, with 14 bases between. Germline CDR1 is SGHDN and CDR2 is FVKESK.

The chain joins TRBV18 to TRBJ2-1, with 13 bases identical to TRBD2. Germline trimming cut 2 bases from V and 10 bases from J; bases unmatched to any gene: 8. CDR3 length equals 16 residues. Germline lookup yields CDR1 KGHSH and CDR2 LQKENI. For the CDR3, the DNA is TGTGCCAGCTCACCAGGGACTAGCGGGACAGTGAACGAGCAGTTCTTC. Amino acids: CASSPGTSGTVNEQFF.

The CDR3, as DNA: TGTGCCAGCAGCTTGGCGCGGGACTTGTCCTACAATGAGCAGTTCTTC. Translated: CASSLARDLSYNEQFF. This sequence joins TRBV5-5 and TRBJ2-1; tentative D call: TRBD2 (6 bases). CDR1 is SGHKS and CDR2 is YYEKEE in the germline V gene (reference sequence). The length of the CDR3 is 16 residues. V was shortened by 0 bases and J by 1 base, with 11 bases between the two germline ends.

The chain joins TRBV12-3 or TRBV12-4 to TRBJ2-5, with 7 bases fitting TRBD2. The CDR3 loop spans 13 amino acids. V gave up 6 bases and J gave up 2 bases; unmatched junction bases: 3. The CDR3 DNA reads TGTGCCAGCAGACCGGGGGGTCAAGAGACCCAGTACTTC. This codes for CASRPGGQETQYF.

V and J are TRBV19 and TRBJ2-7; the D call may be TRBD1 or TRBD2 (5 bases each). Germline V gives CDR1 LNHDA, CDR2 SQIVND (reference sequence). The V end was cut by 6 bases, the J end by 4 bases, with 16 bases between. This CDR3 has 14 amino acids. The CDR3 reads CASSRGGVVYEQYF. The CDR3 region has the DNA TGTGCCAGTAGCCGTGGGGGAGTAGTATACGAGCAGTACTTC. The full variable domain, completed using reference TRBV19 and TRBJ2-7, is DGGITQSPKYLFRKEGQNVTLSCEQNLNHDAMYWYRQDPGQGLRLIYYSQIVNDFQKGDIAEGYSVSREKKESFPLTVTSAQKNPTAFYLCASSRGGVVYEQYFGPGTRLTVT.

This chain uses TRBV7-2 with TRBJ2-7, with D perhaps TRBD1 or TRBD2 (5 bases each). The length of the CDR3 is 14 residues. Germline V gene sequence: CDR1 SGHTA, CDR2 FQGNSA. Trimming removed 1 base at V and 6 bases at J, with 13 bases between. The CDR3 sequence is CASSLVPGTGEQYF. The CDR3 nucleotides are TGTGCCAGCAGCTTAGTCCCAGGGACGGGCGAGCAGTACTTC.

The V and J genes are TRBV18 and TRBJ1-2, with no clear D. V lost 2 bases and J 5 bases, leaving 9 bases between the germline ends. The CDR3 is 13 amino acids. In germline, CDR1 is KGHSH, CDR2 LQKENI. CDR3 nucleotides: TGTGCCAGCTCACCAGACGCGCGGTATGGCTACACCTTC. It is translated as CASSPDARYGYTF.

The CDR3 DNA reads TGCGCCAGCAGTGCGGGGGATAGAGGGACAGCCCTCTACGAGCAGTACTTC. Its translation: CASSAGDRGTALYEQYF. The chain uses TRBV10-1 and TRBJ2-7, with D maybe TRBD1 (7 bases). Germline values: CDR1 WNHNN, CDR2 SYGVQD (reference sequence). The CDR3 contains 17 residues. V was cut by 4 bases and J by 3 bases, with 22 bases left in between.

This clone qualifies as medium-sized. The J gene is TRBJ1-6, the V gene TRBV30; D remains ambiguous. The CDR3 loop spans 14 amino acids. In germline, CDR1 is GTSNPN, CDR2 SVGIG (reference sequence). Trimming removed 4 bases at V and 10 bases at J, with 17 bases between. The CDR3, as DNA: TGTGCCTGGACCCTCCGGGCGGTTGGATCACCCCTCCACTTT. As protein: CAWTLRAVGSPLHF.

The V call is TRBV20-1, the J call TRBJ2-1; 7 bases agree with TRBD1. The trim removed 3 bases at V and 10 bases at J, leaving 6 bases unmatched. The CDR3 is made up of 12 amino acids. Germline V gene data show CDR1 as DFQATT and CDR2 as SNEGSKA (reference sequence). The CDR3 coding sequence is TGCAGTGCTAGTCGTTTCAGGGGGGAGCAGTTCTTC. Translating gives CSASRFRGEQFF.

The V and J genes are TRBV10-3 and TRBJ2-2; D is possibly TRBD1 (6 bases). The length of the CDR3 is 14 residues. Trimming removed 2 bases at V and 11 bases at J, with 15 bases between. Germline values: CDR1 ENHRY, CDR2 SYGVKD. CDR3 protein: CAISERRTAFELFF. CDR3 in DNA: TGTGCCATCAGTGAGCGGAGGACAGCATTCGAGCTGTTTTTT.

The chain employs TRBV6-4 and TRBJ2-6; D gene unclear. The CDR3 loop spans 14 amino acids. The V end lost 3 bases, the J end lost 3 bases, and 6 bases lay between the germline ends. Germline V gives CDR1 MRHNA, CDR2 SNTAGT. The CDR3: CASSEGFGANVLTF. The DNA of the CDR3 is TGTGCCAGCAGTGAGGGTTTTGGGGCCAACGTCCTGACTTTC.